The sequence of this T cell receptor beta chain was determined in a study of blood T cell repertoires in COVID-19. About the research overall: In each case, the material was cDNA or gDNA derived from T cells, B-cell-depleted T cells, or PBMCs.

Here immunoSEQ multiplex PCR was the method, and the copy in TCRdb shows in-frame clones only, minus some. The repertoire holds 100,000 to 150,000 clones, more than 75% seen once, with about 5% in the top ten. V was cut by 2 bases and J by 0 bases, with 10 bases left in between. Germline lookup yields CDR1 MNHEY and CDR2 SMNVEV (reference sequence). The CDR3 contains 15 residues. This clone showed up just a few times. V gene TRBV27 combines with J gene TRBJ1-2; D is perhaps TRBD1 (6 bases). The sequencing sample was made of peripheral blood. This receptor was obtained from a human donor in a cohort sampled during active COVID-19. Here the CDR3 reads CASSLMGASNYGYTF. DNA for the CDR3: TGTGCCAGCAGTTTAATGGGGGCCTCTAACTATGGCTACACCTTC.